The sequence of this TCR beta chain was determined in a study of cytomegalovirus exposure and HLA in healthy donors. Turning to the study itself: The 110 million or so unique TCR beta sequences, from 150 million to 200 million T cells, were found by an earlier analysis.

Overall study results and limits: In an earlier analysis, most TCR beta V segments were productive about 87% or about 30% of the time. It was reportedly the case that the classifier diagnosed cytomegalovirus status with high specificity and sensitivity. Most CMV-associated TCR beta chains appeared HLA-restricted in a later analysis.

Trimming cost V 6 bases and J 2 bases, with 13 bases left between them. The germline CDR1 and CDR2 sequences are MNHNS and SASEGT. CDR3 size: 14 residues. The PCR made use of 60 Vbeta and 13 Jbeta primers. Assay: immunoSEQ multiplex PCR; the TCRdb copy retains only in-frame clones and omits some. In the table there are around 100,000 clones, 65% to 75% of which are singletons. Comments on this clone: The antigen is not known.

The chain links TRBV6-1 to TRBJ1-1; D is unresolved. Sequenced: PBMCs. This sequence originates from a man aged 25 to 40 in good health and CMV-seropositive. CDR3 sequence reads: CASSPQLGNTEAFF. Here the CDR3 DNA reads TGTGCCAGCAGCCCTCAACTGGGCAACACTGAAGCTTTCTTT.